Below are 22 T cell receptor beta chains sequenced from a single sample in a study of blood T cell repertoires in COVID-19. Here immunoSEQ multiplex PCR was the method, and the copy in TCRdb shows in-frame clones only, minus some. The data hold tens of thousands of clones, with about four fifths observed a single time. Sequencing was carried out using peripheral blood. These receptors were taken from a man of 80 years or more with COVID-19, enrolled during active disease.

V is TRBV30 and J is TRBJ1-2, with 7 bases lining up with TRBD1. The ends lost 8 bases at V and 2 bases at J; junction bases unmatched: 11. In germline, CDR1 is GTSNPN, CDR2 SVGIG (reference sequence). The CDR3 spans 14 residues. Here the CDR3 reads CAGVRKGANYGYTF. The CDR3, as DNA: TGTGCCGGAGTAAGAAAGGGGGCGAACTATGGCTACACCTTC.

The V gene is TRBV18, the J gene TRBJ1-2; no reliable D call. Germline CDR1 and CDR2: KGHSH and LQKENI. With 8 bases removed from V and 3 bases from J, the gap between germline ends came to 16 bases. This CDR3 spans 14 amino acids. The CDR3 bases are TGTGCCAGCAGAGACAACTCTCGTGACTATGGCTACACCTTC. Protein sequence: CASRDNSRDYGYTF.

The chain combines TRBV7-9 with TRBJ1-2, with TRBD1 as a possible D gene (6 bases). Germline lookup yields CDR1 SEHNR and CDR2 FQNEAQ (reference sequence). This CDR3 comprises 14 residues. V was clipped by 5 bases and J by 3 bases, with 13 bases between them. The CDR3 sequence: CASSPRGGDYGYTF. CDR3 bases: TGTGCCAGCAGCCCAAGAGGGGGGGACTATGGCTACACCTTC.

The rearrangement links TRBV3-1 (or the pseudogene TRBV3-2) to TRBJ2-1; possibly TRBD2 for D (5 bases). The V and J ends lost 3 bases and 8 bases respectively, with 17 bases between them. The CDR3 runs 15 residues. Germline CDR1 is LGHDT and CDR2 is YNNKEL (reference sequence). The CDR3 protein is CASSQVSAGIDEQFF. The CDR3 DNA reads TGTGCCAGCAGCCAGGTAAGCGCGGGTATAGATGAGCAGTTCTTC.

For the CDR3, the DNA is TGTGCCAGCAGCTTAAGCAGGGGCGGGCAGCCCCAGCATTTT. Its protein is CASSLSRGGQPQHF. This chain links TRBV7-2 with TRBJ1-5, with D perhaps TRBD1 (6 bases). V was shortened by 2 bases and J by 7 bases, with 12 bases between the two germline ends. CDR1 and CDR2 from the germline V gene are SGHTA and FQGNSA. This CDR3 is 14 amino acids long.

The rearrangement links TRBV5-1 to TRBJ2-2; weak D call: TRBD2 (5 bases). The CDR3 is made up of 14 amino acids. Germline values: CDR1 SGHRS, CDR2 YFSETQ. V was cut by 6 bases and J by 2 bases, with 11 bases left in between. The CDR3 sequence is CASTKSGNTGELFF. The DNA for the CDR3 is TGCGCCAGCACCAAGAGCGGTAACACCGGGGAGCTGTTTTTT. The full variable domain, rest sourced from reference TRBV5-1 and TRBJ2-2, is KAGVTQTPRYLIKTRGQQVTLSCSPISGHRSVSWYQQTPGQGLQFLFEYFSETQRNKGNFPGRFSGRQFSNSRSEMNVSTLELGDSALYLCASTKSGNTGELFFGEGSRLTVL.

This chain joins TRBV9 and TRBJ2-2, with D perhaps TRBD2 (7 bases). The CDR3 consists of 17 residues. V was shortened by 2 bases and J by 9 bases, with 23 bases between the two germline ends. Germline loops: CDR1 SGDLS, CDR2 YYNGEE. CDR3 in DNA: TGTGCCAGCAGCGTTGGCCTCCCGGGGGGCGCGTATAGGGAGCTGTTTTTT. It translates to CASSVGLPGGAYRELFF.

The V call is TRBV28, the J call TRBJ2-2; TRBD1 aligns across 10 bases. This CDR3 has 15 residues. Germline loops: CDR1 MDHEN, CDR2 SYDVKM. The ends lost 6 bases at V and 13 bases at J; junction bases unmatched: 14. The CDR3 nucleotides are TGTGCCAGCAGGCCGGGACAGGGGACTCTGGTTGGGCTGTTTTTT. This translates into CASRPGQGTLVGLFF.

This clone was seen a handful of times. CDR3: CASSLGQYTEAFF. The CDR3, as DNA: TGTGCCAGCAGCTTAGGTCAGTACACTGAAGCTTTCTTT. V and J are TRBV7-6 and TRBJ1-1; no reliable D call. Between the trimmed V and J ends, which lost 1 base and 3 bases, there was a span of 6 bases. The CDR3 has 13 residues. Germline values: CDR1 SGHVS, CDR2 FNYEAQ.

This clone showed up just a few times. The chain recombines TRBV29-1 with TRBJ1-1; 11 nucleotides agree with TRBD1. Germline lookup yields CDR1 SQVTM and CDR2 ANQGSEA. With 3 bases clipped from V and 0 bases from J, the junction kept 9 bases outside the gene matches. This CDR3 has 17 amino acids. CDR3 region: CSVESWTGGLLNTEAFF. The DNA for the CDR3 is TGCAGCGTTGAGAGTTGGACAGGGGGCCTTCTGAACACTGAAGCTTTCTTT.

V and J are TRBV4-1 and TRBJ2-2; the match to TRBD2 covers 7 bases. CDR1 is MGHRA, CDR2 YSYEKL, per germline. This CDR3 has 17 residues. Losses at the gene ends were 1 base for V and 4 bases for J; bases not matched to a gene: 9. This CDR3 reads CASSQGSGGRATGELFF. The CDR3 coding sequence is TGCGCCAGCAGCCAAGGGTCGGGAGGCCGAGCCACCGGGGAGCTGTTTTTT.

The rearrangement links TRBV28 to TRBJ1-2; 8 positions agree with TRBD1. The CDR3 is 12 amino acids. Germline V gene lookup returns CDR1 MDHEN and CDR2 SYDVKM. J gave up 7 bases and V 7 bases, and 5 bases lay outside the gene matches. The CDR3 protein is CASTRTGSGYTF. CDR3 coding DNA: TGTGCCAGCACCCGGACAGGGTCTGGCTACACCTTC.

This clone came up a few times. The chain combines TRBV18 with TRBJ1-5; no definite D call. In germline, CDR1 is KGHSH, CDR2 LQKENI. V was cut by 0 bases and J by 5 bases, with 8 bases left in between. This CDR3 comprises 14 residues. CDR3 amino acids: CASSPPARDQPQHF. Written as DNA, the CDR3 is TGTGCCAGCTCACCACCGGCCCGGGATCAGCCCCAGCATTTT.

CDR3 sequence (DNA): TGTGCCAGCAGCAAAGAGGTCACCGGGGAGCTGTTTTTT. Encoded protein: CASSKEVTGELFF. This chain joins TRBV7-7 and TRBJ2-2, with no clear D. CDR3 length: 13 residues. Germline-derived CDR1 and CDR2 are SSHAT and FNYEAQ (reference sequence). V was shortened by 5 bases and J by 4 bases, with 8 bases between the two germline ends.

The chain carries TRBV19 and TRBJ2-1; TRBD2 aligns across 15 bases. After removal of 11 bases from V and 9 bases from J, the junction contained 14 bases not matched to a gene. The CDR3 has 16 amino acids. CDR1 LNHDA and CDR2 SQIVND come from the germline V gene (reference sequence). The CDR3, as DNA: TGTGCCTGCTATCCTGGGGGACTAGCGGGAGGCGGTGAGCAGTTCTTC. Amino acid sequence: CACYPGGLAGGGEQFF.

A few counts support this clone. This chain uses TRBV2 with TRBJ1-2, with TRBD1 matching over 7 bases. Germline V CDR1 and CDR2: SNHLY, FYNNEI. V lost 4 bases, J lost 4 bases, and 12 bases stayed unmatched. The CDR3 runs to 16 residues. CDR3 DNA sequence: TGTGCCAGCAGTGTTAGGGGGCAGGGCGGATCCTATGGCTACACCTTC. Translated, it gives CASSVRGQGGSYGYTF.

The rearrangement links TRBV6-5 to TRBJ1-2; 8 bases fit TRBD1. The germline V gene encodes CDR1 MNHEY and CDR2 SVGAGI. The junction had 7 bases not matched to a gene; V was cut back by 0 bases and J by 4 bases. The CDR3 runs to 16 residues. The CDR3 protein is CASSYSPGGFSYGYTF. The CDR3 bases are TGTGCCAGCAGTTACTCACCAGGGGGCTTTAGCTATGGCTACACCTTC.

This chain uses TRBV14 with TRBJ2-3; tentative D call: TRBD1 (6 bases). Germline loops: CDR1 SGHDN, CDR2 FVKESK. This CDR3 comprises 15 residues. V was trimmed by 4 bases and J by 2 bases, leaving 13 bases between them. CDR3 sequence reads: CASSLWTVNTDTQYF. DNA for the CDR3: TGTGCCAGCAGCCTCTGGACAGTCAACACAGATACGCAGTATTTT.

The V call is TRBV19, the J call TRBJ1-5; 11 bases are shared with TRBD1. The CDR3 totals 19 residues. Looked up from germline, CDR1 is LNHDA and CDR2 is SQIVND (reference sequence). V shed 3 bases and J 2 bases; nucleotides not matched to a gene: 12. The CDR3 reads CASSIDRTGGAAGNQPQHF. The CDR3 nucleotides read TGTGCCAGTAGTATCGATAGGACAGGGGGCGCGGCCGGCAATCAGCCCCAGCATTTT.

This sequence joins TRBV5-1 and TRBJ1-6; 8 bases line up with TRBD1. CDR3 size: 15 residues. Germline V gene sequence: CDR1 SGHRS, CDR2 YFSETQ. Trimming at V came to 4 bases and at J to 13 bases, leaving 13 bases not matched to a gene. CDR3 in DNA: TGCGCCAGCAGCCTGACCGGGACAGGTGTTTGGCCCCTCCACTTT. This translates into CASSLTGTGVWPLHF. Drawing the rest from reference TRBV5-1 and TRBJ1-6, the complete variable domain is KAGVTQTPRYLIKTRGQQVTLSCSPISGHRSVSWYQQTPGQGLQFLFEYFSETQRNKGNFPGRFSGRQFSNSRSEMNVSTLELGDSALYLCASSLTGTGVWPLHFGNGTRLTVT.

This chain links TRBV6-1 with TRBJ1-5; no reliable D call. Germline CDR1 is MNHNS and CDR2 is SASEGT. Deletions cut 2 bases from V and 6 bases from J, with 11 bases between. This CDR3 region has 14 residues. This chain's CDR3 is CASSERRVGQPQHF. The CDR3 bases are TGTGCCAGCAGTGAAAGGAGGGTGGGTCAGCCCCAGCATTTT.

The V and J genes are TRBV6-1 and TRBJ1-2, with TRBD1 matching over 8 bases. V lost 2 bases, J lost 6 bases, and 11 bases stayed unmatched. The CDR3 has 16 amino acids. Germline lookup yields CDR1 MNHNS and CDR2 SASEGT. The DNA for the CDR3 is TGTGCCAGCAGTGAAAGGCGAGGACAGGGAGGGCATGGCTACACCTTC. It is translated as CASSERRGQGGHGYTF.